The sequence of this TCR beta chain was determined in a study of blood T cells in healthy people across ages. Using a J-beta primer mix together with a sample-barcoded 5' primer, a second PCR was run for roughly 6 to 11 cycles. Via MiXCR, TCRdb re-called the 5' RACE reads, giving one row per CDR3 protein. The profile shows 600,000 to 1,000,000 distinct CDR3 sequences, approximately 25% of them singletons. The same data also went into a second study, on T cells of mothers and their children.

The clonotype was recovered from a boy younger than 18 in good health. What was sequenced was blood.

The CDR3 DNA follows: TGCGCCAGCAGCCGAAGTCCGAGCTCCTACAATGAGCAGTTCTTC. It is translated as CASSRSPSSYNEQFF. The rearrangement joins TRBV5-1 to TRBJ2-1, with no clear D. Germline V CDR1 and CDR2: SGHRS, YFSETQ. The CDR3 covers 15 residues. Trimming pared 4 bases from V and 0 bases from J, leaving 11 bases between.